The 15 T cell receptor beta chains presented below share a single source sample, sequenced in a study of CD8 T cells in ankylosing spondylitis. Study observations and caveats: Typical of ankylosing spondylitis blood, it appeared, was a TCR beta motif of under 10 highly homologous variants.

The antigens for these receptors are not known. TCRdb passed the 5' RACE reads through MiXCR, listing each CDR3 protein once. The sample has 700,000 to 850,000 distinct CDR3 sequences, 10% to 15% seen once. The source material was blood, either unsorted or a sorted T cell fraction (not recorded which). The receptors were sampled from a male donor with ankylosing spondylitis.

The chain joins TRBV11-2 to TRBJ2-3; 7 positions agree with TRBD2. Germline CDR1 and CDR2: SGHAT and FQNNGV. The CDR3 has 16 residues. The junction had 9 bases not matched to a gene; V was cut back by 5 bases and J by 1 base. CDR3 DNA sequence: TGTGCCAGCAGCAAAAAGGTGGCGGGGGGCACAGATACGCAGTATTTT. Protein sequence: CASSKKVAGGTDTQYF.

The table lists this clonotype with a few counts. The genes are TRBV7-2 and TRBJ2-5; TRBD2 matches at 10 bases. CDR1 and CDR2 (germline): SGHTA, FQGNSA. V shed 1 base and J 5 bases; nucleotides not matched to a gene: 7. The CDR3 runs to 16 residues. CDR3: CASSLVVSGGWETQYF. The CDR3 bases are TGTGCCAGCAGCTTAGTGGTTAGCGGGGGGTGGGAGACCCAGTACTTC.

The chain recombines TRBV4-2 with TRBJ2-5; D is uncertain. V was clipped by 2 bases and J by 5 bases, with 15 bases between them. This CDR3 is built from 15 residues. Germline V lookup: CDR1 LGHNA, CDR2 YNFKEQ. DNA of the CDR3: TGTGCCAGCAGCCAACCGACTCGAGGACGGGAGACCCAGTACTTC. Translation: CASSQPTRGRETQYF.

This clonotype has a count of ten or more. The rearrangement uses TRBV20-1 and TRBJ1-2, with TRBD1 identical over 7 bases. V lost 3 bases to trimming and J lost 2 bases; unmatched junction nucleotides: 3. This CDR3 region has 13 residues. CDR1 is DFQATT, CDR2 SNEGSKA, per germline (reference sequence). CDR3 coding DNA: TGCAGTGCTAGCGGGACAGCAAACTATGGCTACACCTTC. Its translation: CSASGTANYGYTF.

At least ten counts were recorded for this clonotype. The gene calls are TRBV6-1 and TRBJ1-5, with 11 bases aligning to TRBD1. The CDR3 has 16 amino acids. The junction had 11 bases not matched to a gene; V was cut back by 7 bases and J by 6 bases. Germline assignment: CDR1 MNHNS and CDR2 SASEGT. The CDR3 loop is CASKGVRDRGSQPQHF. In DNA form, the CDR3 reads TGTGCCAGCAAGGGGGTTCGGGACAGGGGGAGTCAGCCCCAGCATTTT.

This clonotype was counted at least ten times. The junction departs from the called germline gene at one end, perhaps through a read error. The genes are TRBV12-3 or TRBV12-4 and TRBJ1-3; possibly TRBD1 for D (5 bases). The CDR3 runs 15 residues. In nucleotides, the CDR3 is TGTGCCAGCATTTTAGGGGCGACCTCTGGAAACACCATATATTTT. Translating gives CASILGATSGNTIYF.

The chain uses TRBV4-3 and TRBJ1-3; D uncertain. V lost 0 bases to trimming and J lost 0 bases, with 6 bases between them. Germline loops: CDR1 LGHNA, CDR2 YSLEER. The CDR3 is made up of 15 amino acids. The CDR3 here is CASSQEPNSGNTIYF. For the CDR3, the DNA is TGCGCCAGCAGCCAAGAACCCAACTCTGGAAACACCATATATTTT.

CDR3 protein: CASSHRLGSYNEQFF. CDR3 nucleotide sequence: TGTGCCAGCAGCCACAGGTTAGGTAGCTACAATGAGCAGTTCTTC. The chain uses TRBV14 and TRBJ2-1; D uncertain. In germline, CDR1 is SGHDN, CDR2 FVKESK. The CDR3 is 15 residues long. The V end lost 3 bases, the J end lost 3 bases, and 12 bases lay between the germline ends.

The CDR3 is CASSLRATYNEQFF. In nucleotides, the CDR3 is TGCGCCAGCAGCTTACGGGCAACCTACAATGAGCAGTTCTTC. This chain joins TRBV5-1 and TRBJ2-1; D unresolved. The germline V and J ends were trimmed by 2 bases and 2 bases, with 8 bases remaining between them. Germline V gives CDR1 SGHRS, CDR2 YFSETQ. The CDR3 runs 14 residues. Full variable domain (missing parts from reference TRBV5-1 and TRBJ2-1): KAGVTQTPRYLIKTRGQQVTLSCSPISGHRSVSWYQQTPGQGLQFLFEYFSETQRNKGNFPGRFSGRQFSNSRSEMNVSTLELGDSALYLCASSLRATYNEQFFGPGTRLTVL.

This clonotype showed up just a few times. V gene TRBV7-2 combines with J gene TRBJ2-6, with D perhaps TRBD1 (6 bases). V lost 2 bases and J lost 4, with 12 bases in between. The CDR3 length is 16 residues. Germline CDR1 SGHTA, CDR2 FQGNSA. CDR3 sequence reads: CASSLNQGYGANVLTF. The CDR3 coding sequence is TGTGCCAGCAGCTTAAATCAGGGGTACGGGGCCAACGTCCTGACTTTC.

This chain uses TRBV7-2 with TRBJ1-2; D is uncertain. The V end was cut by 5 bases, the J end by 6 bases, with 10 bases between. Germline V gives CDR1 SGHTA, CDR2 FQGNSA. This CDR3 region has 12 residues. Written as DNA, the CDR3 is TGTGCCAGCAGCCCACGCACGAATGGCTACACCTTC. Its translation is CASSPRTNGYTF.

The rearrangement joins TRBV5-4 to TRBJ2-1; 7 nucleotides align to TRBD2. The V gene's germline CDR1 is SGHNT and CDR2 YYREEE (reference sequence). Trimming removed 3 bases from V and 3 bases from J; junction bases left unmatched: 6. This CDR3 has 15 residues. The CDR3 loop is CASSSKRDHYNEQFF. CDR3 DNA sequence: TGTGCCAGCAGCTCGAAGCGGGACCACTACAATGAGCAGTTCTTC. The entire variable domain, with the rest obtained from reference TRBV5-4 and TRBJ2-1, is as follows: ETGVTQSPTHLIKTRGQQVTLRCSSQSGHNTVSWYQQALGQGPQFIFQYYREEENGRGNFPPRFSGLQFPNYSSELNVNALELDDSALYLCASSSKRDHYNEQFFGPGTRLTVL.

Many counts were recorded for this clonotype. This chain links TRBV6-5 with TRBJ1-1; D possibly corresponds to TRBD1 (5 bases). V was cut by 0 bases and J by 5 bases, with 10 bases left in between. Germline values: CDR1 MNHEY, CDR2 SVGAGI. This CDR3 comprises 14 residues. The CDR3 region has the DNA TGTGCCAGCAGTTACTCTCAGGGTCGGACTGAAGCTTTCTTT. This encodes CASSYSQGRTEAFF.

The rearrangement uses TRBV29-1 and TRBJ1-4; no firm D call. Germline V lookup: CDR1 SQVTM, CDR2 ANQGSEA. The V and J ends lost 4 bases and 4 bases respectively, with 13 bases between them. The CDR3 runs 14 residues. The CDR3 DNA sequence: TGCAGCGTTGGGTCAGGAGTATATAATGAAAAACTGTTTTTT. It encodes CSVGSGVYNEKLFF.

V gene TRBV4-1 combines with J gene TRBJ2-1; 11 bases fit TRBD2. Germline V CDR1 and CDR2: MGHRA, YSYEKL. The CDR3 is 17 amino acids. V shed 0 bases and J 6 bases; nucleotides not matched to a gene: 7. CDR3 in amino acids: CASSQDMNLAGGNEQFF. The CDR3 bases are TGCGCCAGCAGCCAAGATATGAATCTAGCGGGAGGCAATGAGCAGTTCTTC.